Following are 5 T cell receptor beta chains from one sample sequenced in a study of response to subunit inactivated influenza vaccine. TCRdb re-derived calls from the RT-PCR reads in MiXCR, one entry per CDR3 protein. The sample carries roughly 700,000 distinct CDR3 sequences, about 15% recorded once. The sample in question was PBMCs from blood, obtained about 12 days after vaccination. The receptor source for this set is a man in his fifties or sixties who received an inactivated influenza vaccine.

In its sample, this clonotype was seen a few times. CDR3 in amino acids: CASSPPGQLYLQNAKNIQYF. CDR3 nucleotide sequence: TGTGCCAGCAGTCCACCGGGACAGCTATACCTACAGAACGCCAAAAACATTCAGTACTTC. The chain uses TRBV12-3 or TRBV12-4 and TRBJ2-4; 7 bases map to TRBD1. Losses at the gene ends were 5 bases for V and 1 base for J; bases not matched to a gene: 20. The CDR3 loop spans 20 amino acids.

The chain combines TRBV7-2 with TRBJ1-6, with a weak D call TRBD1 (5 bases). Germline-derived CDR1 and CDR2 are SGHTA and FQGNSA. The V gene lost 5 bases and the J gene lost 7 bases, with 12 bases spanning the gap. The CDR3 sequence is 14 residues long. The CDR3 here is CASSPWDLNSPLHF. The DNA of the CDR3 is TGTGCCAGCAGCCCCTGGGACCTAAATTCACCCCTCCACTTT.

This clonotype occurred a few times. The rearrangement links TRBV5-1 to TRBJ1-1; D is undetermined. This CDR3 comprises 16 residues. V dropped 0 bases and J dropped 4 bases, with 16 bases sitting between them. From germline, CDR1 is SGHRS and CDR2 YFSETQ. In DNA, the CDR3 is TGCGCCAGCAGCTTGGAGATCCGGCCGGAATTCACTGAAGCTTTCTTT. Its protein product is CASSLEIRPEFTEAFF.

The J gene is TRBJ2-1, the V gene TRBV11-2, with 8 bases fitting TRBD2. Germline values: CDR1 SGHAT, CDR2 FQNNGV. Trimming at V came to 7 bases and at J to 5 bases, leaving 10 bases not matched to a gene. This CDR3 is built from 15 residues. The CDR3 region has the DNA TGTGCCAGCACCCCTGGCCAGCGGGGGAACAATGAGCAGTTCTTC. This gives the protein CASTPGQRGNNEQFF. The complete variable domain, with remaining parts taken from reference TRBV11-2 and TRBJ2-1, reads EAGVAQSPRYKIIEKRQSVAFWCNPISGHATLYWYQQILGQGPKLLIQFQNNGVVDDSQLPKDRFSAERLKGVDSTLKIQPAKLEDSAVYLCASTPGQRGNNEQFFGPGTRLTVL.

The chain has TRBV11-1 and TRBJ1-1; D call uncertain. Germline lookup yields CDR1 SGHAT and CDR2 FQDESV (reference sequence). This CDR3 contains 18 residues. The ends were cut back, 3 bases at V and 2 bases at J, with 22 bases in the middle. CDR3 residues: CASSFLRSRLQINTEAFF. The CDR3 DNA is TGTGCCAGCAGCTTCCTTCGGTCGAGATTACAGATAAACACTGAAGCTTTCTTT.